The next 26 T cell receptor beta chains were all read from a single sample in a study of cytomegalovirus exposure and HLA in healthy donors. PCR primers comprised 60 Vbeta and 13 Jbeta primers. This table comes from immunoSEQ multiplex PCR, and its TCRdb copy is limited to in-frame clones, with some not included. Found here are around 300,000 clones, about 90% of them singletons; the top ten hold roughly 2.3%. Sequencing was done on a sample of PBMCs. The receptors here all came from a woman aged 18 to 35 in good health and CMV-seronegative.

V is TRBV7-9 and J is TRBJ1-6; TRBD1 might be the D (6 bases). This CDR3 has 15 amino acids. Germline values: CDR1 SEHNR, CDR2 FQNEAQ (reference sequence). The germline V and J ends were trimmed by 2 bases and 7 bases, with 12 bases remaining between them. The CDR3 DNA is TGTGCCAGCAGCTTATCGGCAGGGGTGAATTCACCCCTCCACTTT. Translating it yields CASSLSAGVNSPLHF.

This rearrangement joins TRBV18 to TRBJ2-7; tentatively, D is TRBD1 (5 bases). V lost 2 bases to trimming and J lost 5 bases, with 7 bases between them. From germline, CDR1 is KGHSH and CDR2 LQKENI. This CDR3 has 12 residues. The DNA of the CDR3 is TGTGCCAGCTCACCAGGCAGGGACGAGCAGTACTTC. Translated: CASSPGRDEQYF.

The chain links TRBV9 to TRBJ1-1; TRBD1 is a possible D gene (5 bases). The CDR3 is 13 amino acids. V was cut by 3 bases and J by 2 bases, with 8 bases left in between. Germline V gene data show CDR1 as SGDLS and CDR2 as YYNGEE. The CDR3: CASSEGTNTEAFF. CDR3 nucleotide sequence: TGTGCCAGCAGCGAAGGGACTAACACTGAAGCTTTCTTT.

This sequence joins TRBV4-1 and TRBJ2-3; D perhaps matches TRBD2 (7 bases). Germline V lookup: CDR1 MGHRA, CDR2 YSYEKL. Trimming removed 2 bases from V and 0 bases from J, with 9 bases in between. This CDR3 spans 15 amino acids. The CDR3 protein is CASSQRGGSTDTQYF. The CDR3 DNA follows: TGCGCCAGCAGCCAAAGGGGGGGTAGCACAGATACGCAGTATTTT.

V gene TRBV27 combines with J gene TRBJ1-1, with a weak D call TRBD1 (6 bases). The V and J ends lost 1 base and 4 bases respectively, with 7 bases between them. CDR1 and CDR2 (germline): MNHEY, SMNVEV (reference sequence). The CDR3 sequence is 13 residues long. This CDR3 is CASSLLGGTEAFF. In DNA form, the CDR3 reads TGTGCCAGCAGTTTATTAGGGGGCACTGAAGCTTTCTTT.

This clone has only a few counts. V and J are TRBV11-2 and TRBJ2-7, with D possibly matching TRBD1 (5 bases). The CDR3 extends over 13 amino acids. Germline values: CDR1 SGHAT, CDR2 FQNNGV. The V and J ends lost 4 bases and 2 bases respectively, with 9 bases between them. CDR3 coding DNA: TGTGCCAGCAGCTCTGGCAGGGCCTACGAGCAGTACTTC. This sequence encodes CASSSGRAYEQYF. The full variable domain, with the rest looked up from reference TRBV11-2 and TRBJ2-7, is EAGVAQSPRYKIIEKRQSVAFWCNPISGHATLYWYQQILGQGPKLLIQFQNNGVVDDSQLPKDRFSAERLKGVDSTLKIQPAKLEDSAVYLCASSSGRAYEQYFGPGTRLTVT.

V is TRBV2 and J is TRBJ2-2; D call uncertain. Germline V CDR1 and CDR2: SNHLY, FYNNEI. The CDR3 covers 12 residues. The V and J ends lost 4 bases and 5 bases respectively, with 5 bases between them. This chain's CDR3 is CASSVQTGELFF. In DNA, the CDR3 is TGTGCCAGCAGTGTGCAGACCGGGGAGCTGTTTTTT.

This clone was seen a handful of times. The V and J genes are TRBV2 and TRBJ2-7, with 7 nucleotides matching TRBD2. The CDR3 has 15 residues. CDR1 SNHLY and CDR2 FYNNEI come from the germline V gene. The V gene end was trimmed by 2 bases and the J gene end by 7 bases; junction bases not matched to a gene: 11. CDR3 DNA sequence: TGTGCCAGCAGTGAATTTGTGGGAGGGTCGGGGGAGCAGTACTTC. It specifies CASSEFVGGSGEQYF.

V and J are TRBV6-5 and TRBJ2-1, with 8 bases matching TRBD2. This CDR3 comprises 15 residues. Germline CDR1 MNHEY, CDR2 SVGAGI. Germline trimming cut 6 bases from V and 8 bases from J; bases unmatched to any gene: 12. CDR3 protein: CASSDGGGSSHEQFF. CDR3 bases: TGTGCCAGCAGCGACGGCGGGGGGAGTAGTCATGAGCAGTTCTTC.

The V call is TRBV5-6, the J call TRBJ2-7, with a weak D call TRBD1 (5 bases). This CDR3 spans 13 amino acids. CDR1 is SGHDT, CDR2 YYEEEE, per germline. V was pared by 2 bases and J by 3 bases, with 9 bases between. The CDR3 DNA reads TGTGCCAGCAGCTTAGGGGCAGGCTACGAGCAGTACTTC. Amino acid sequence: CASSLGAGYEQYF.

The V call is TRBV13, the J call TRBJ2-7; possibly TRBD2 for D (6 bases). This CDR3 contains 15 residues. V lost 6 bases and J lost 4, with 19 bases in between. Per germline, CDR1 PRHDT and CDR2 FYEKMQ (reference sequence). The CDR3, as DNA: TGTGCCAGCAGTCCCGACAATCGGGGGACTTACGAGCAGTACTTC. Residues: CASSPDNRGTYEQYF.

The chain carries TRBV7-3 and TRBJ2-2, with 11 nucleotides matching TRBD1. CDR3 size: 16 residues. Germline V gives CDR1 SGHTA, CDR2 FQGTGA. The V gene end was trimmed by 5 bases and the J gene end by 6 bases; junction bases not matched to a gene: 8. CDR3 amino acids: CASSRTGGGKAGELFF. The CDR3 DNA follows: TGTGCCAGCAGCAGGACAGGGGGCGGCAAGGCCGGGGAGCTGTTTTTT.

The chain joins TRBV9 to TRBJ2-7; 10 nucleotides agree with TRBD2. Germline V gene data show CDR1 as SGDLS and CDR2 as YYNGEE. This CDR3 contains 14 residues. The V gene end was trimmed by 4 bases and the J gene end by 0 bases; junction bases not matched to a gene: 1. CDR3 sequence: CASSTSGDSYEQYF. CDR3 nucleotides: TGTGCCAGCAGCACTAGCGGGGACTCCTACGAGCAGTACTTC. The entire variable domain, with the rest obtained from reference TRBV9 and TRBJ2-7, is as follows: DSGVTQTPKHLITATGQRVTLRCSPRSGDLSVYWYQQSLDQGLQFLIQYYNGEERAKGNILERFSAQQFPDLHSELNLSSLELGDSALYFCASSTSGDSYEQYFGPGTRLTVT.

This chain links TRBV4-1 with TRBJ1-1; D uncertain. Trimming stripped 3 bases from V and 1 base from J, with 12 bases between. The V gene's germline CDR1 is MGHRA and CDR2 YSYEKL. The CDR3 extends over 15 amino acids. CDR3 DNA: TGCGCCAGCAGCCACGCCCCGCGCGGGAACACTGAAGCTTTCTTT. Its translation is CASSHAPRGNTEAFF.

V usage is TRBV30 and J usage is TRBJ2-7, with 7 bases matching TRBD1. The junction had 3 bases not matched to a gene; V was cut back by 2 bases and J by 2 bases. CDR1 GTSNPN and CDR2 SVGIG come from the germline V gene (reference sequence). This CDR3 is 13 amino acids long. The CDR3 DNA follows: TGTGCCTGGAGTCTGACAGGGACCTACGAGCAGTACTTC. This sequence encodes CAWSLTGTYEQYF.

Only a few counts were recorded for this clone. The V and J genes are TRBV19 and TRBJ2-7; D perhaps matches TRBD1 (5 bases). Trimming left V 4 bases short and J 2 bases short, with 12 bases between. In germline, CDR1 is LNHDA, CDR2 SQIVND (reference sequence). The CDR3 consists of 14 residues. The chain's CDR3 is CASSKAGPTYEQYF. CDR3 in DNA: TGTGCCAGTAGTAAGGCAGGGCCAACCTACGAGCAGTACTTC.

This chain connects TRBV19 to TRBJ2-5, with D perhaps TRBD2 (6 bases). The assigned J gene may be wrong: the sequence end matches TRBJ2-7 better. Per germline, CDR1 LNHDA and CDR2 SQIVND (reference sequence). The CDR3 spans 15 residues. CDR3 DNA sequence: TGTGCCAGTAACGACCGGGCGGGAAGCTCCTACGAGCAGTACTTC. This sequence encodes CASNDRAGSSYEQYF.

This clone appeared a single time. The CDR3 protein is CASSWLRLAGGPGGELFF. The CDR3 DNA is TGTGCCAGCAGTTGGCTCCGACTAGCGGGGGGGCCCGGCGGGGAGCTGTTTTTT. The rearrangement joins TRBV27 to TRBJ2-2; 14 nucleotides align to TRBD2. The CDR3 has 18 residues. Losses at the gene ends were 4 bases for V and 7 bases for J; bases not matched to a gene: 11. In germline, CDR1 is MNHEY, CDR2 SMNVEV (reference sequence).

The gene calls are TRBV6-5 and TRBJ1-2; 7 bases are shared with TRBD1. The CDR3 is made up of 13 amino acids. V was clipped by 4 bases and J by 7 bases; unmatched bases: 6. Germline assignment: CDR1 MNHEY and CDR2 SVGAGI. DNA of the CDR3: TGTGCCAGCAGTTCGACAGGGTTAGGTGGCTACACCTTC. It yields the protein CASSSTGLGGYTF.

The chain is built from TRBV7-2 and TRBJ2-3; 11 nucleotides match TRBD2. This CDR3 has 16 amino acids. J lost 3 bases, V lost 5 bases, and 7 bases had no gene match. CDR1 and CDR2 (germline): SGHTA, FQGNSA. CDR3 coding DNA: TGTGCCAGCAGCCCCACTAGCGGGGGAGGGACAGATACGCAGTATTTT. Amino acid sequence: CASSPTSGGGTDTQYF. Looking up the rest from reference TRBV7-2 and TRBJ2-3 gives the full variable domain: GAGVSQSPSNKVTEKGKDVELRCDPISGHTALYWYRQSLGQGLEFLIYFQGNSAPDKSGLPSDRFSAERTGGSVSTLTIQRTQQEDSAVYLCASSPTSGGGTDTQYFGPGTRLTVL.

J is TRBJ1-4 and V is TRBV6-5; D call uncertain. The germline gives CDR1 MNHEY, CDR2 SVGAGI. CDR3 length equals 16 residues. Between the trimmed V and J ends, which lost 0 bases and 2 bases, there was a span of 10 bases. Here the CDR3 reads CASSYSSSGTNEKLFF. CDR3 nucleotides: TGTGCCAGCAGTTACTCGAGCTCGGGGACTAATGAAAAACTGTTTTTT.

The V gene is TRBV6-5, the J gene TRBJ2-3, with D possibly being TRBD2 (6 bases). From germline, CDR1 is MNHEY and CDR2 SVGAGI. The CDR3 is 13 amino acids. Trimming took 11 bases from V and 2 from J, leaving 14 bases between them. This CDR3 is CAATAGNTDTQYF. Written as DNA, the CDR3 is TGTGCCGCGACGGCGGGAAACACAGATACGCAGTATTTT.

CDR3 region: CASWGPTGYNEKLFF. The CDR3 DNA sequence: TGTGCCAGTTGGGGTCCCACGGGGTATAATGAAAAACTGTTTTTT. This sequence joins TRBV6-1 and TRBJ1-4, with D unresolved. The ends were cut back, 9 bases at V and 4 bases at J, with 18 bases in the middle. The CDR3 contains 15 residues. CDR1 and CDR2 (germline): MNHNS, SASEGT.

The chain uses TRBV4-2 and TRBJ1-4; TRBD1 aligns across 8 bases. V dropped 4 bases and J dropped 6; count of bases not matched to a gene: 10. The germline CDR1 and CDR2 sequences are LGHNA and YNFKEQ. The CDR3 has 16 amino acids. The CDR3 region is CASSPPEPGGDEKLFF. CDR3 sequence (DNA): TGTGCCAGCAGCCCCCCCGAGCCAGGGGGCGATGAAAAACTGTTTTTT.

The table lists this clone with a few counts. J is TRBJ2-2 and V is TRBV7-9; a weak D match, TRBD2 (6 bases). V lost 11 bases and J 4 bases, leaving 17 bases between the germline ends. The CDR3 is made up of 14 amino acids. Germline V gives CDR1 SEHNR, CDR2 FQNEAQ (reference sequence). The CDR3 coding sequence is TGTGCCCCTGAAAAGGCGGGGAGCACCGGGGAGCTGTTTTTT. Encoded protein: CAPEKAGSTGELFF.

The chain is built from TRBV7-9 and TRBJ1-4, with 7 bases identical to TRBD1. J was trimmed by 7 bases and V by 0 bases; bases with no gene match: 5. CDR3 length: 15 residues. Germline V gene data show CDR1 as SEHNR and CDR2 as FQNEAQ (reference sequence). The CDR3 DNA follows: TGTGCCAGCAGCTTAGCCGGGACAGAACCTGAAAAACTGTTTTTT. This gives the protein CASSLAGTEPEKLFF.